The 10 T cell receptor beta chains listed next were all sequenced from one sample in a study of T cell responses to AZD1222 COVID-19 vaccine. Assay used: immunoSEQ multiplex PCR; TCRdb lists only in-frame clones, some missing. The table lists about 94,000 clones, roughly 84% of them singletons, with roughly 13% in the top ten. Material: peripheral blood, obtained on day 0 of AZD1222 vaccination. All receptors come from an adult in good health.

The chain combines TRBV5-4 with TRBJ2-7; the D gene is possibly TRBD1 (7 bases). The CDR3 has 15 amino acids. Germline CDR1 SGHNT, CDR2 YYREEE (reference sequence). Trimming shortened V by 4 bases and J by 3 bases, and 17 bases separated the two germline ends. This CDR3 is CASSPRGKGGYEQYF. DNA of the CDR3: TGTGCCAGCAGCCCCAGGGGGAAGGGAGGCTACGAGCAGTACTTC.

The chain joins TRBV6-1 to TRBJ1-5; TRBD1 matches at 10 bases. V lost 0 bases and J lost 1; bases outside the gene matches: 9. Germline V CDR1 and CDR2: MNHNS, SASEGT. This CDR3 contains 19 residues. DNA for the CDR3: TGTGCCAGCAGTGAAGCGATTCCGGGACAGGGGCAAAGCAATCAGCCCCAGCATTTT. It specifies CASSEAIPGQGQSNQPQHF.

This chain connects TRBV28 to TRBJ1-4; D gene unclear. Trimming removed 2 bases from V and 7 bases from J, with 11 bases in between. The V gene's germline CDR1 is MDHEN and CDR2 SYDVKM. This CDR3 is built from 14 residues. CDR3 in DNA: TGTGCCAGCAGTTTAGGTGGAAAACCTGAAAAACTGTTTTTT. Protein: CASSLGGKPEKLFF.

The genes are TRBV5-1 and TRBJ1-1, with D possibly matching TRBD1 (5 bases). The CDR3 is 16 residues long. Germline V lookup: CDR1 SGHRS, CDR2 YFSETQ. Trimming pared 4 bases from V and 7 bases from J, leaving 23 bases between. The CDR3 DNA reads as TGCGCCAGCAGCGCGAGCGTCTGGACACCCGAGGGTGAAGCTTTCTTT. This gives the protein CASSASVWTPEGEAFF.

This chain links TRBV6-2 or TRBV6-3 with TRBJ1-1; D remains unclear. CDR1 is MNHEY and CDR2 is SVGEGT in the germline V gene. This CDR3 spans 13 amino acids. V shed 2 bases and J shed 2 bases, with 6 bases lying between them. DNA for the CDR3: TGTGCCAGCAGTTACGCCCGAAACACTGAAGCTTTCTTT. Protein: CASSYARNTEAFF.

This CDR3 is CASSLTRDAGREQYF. Written as DNA, the CDR3 is TGTGCCAGCAGTCTTACCCGGGACGCCGGGCGAGAGCAGTACTTC. V and J are TRBV2 and TRBJ2-7; tentatively, D is TRBD1 or TRBD2 (5 bases each). CDR3 length: 15 amino acids. Germline V lookup: CDR1 SNHLY, CDR2 FYNNEI. Deletions cut 5 bases from V and 7 bases from J, with 21 bases between.

The chain carries TRBV11-2 and TRBJ1-1; D is unclear. This CDR3 spans 13 amino acids. Germline CDR1 reads SGHAT; CDR2 reads FQNNGV. V shed 4 bases and J shed 1 base, with 7 bases lying between them. The CDR3 DNA sequence: TGTGCCAGCAGCTCCTTGCCGAACACTGAAGCTTTCTTT. Amino acid sequence: CASSSLPNTEAFF. The full variable domain, its missing parts supplied by reference TRBV11-2 and TRBJ1-1, is EAGVAQSPRYKIIEKRQSVAFWCNPISGHATLYWYQQILGQGPKLLIQFQNNGVVDDSQLPKDRFSAERLKGVDSTLKIQPAKLEDSAVYLCASSSLPNTEAFFGQGTRLTVV.

In its sample, this clone was seen a few times. The chain links TRBV19 to TRBJ1-4; 7 bases fit TRBD1. Unmatched junction bases numbered 9, after V lost 5 bases and J lost 0 bases. CDR3 length equals 17 residues. Germline V gives CDR1 LNHDA, CDR2 SQIVND (reference sequence). Here the CDR3 DNA reads TGTGCCAGTAGTCCGCCGACAGGGCTGCCAACTAATGAAAAACTGTTTTTT. This sequence encodes CASSPPTGLPTNEKLFF.

The V gene is TRBV5-1, the J gene TRBJ2-5, with 7 bases fitting TRBD2. The CDR3 has 16 amino acids. Germline lookup yields CDR1 SGHRS and CDR2 YFSETQ. V lost 4 bases and J lost 9; bases outside the gene matches: 18. The CDR3 DNA sequence: TGCGCCAGCAGCAATGAAGCGGGGTACCGCTTGGGGGCCCAGTACTTC. This gives the protein CASSNEAGYRLGAQYF.

The chain carries TRBV5-1 and TRBJ1-1; maybe TRBD1 (5 bases). The CDR3 has 15 amino acids. Trimming stripped 2 bases from V and 8 bases from J, with 19 bases between. Germline V gives CDR1 SGHRS, CDR2 YFSETQ. The DNA of the CDR3 is TGCGCCAGCAGCTTTAGCGGGAGGAGGGGTATCGAAGCTTTCTTT. This sequence encodes CASSFSGRRGIEAFF.